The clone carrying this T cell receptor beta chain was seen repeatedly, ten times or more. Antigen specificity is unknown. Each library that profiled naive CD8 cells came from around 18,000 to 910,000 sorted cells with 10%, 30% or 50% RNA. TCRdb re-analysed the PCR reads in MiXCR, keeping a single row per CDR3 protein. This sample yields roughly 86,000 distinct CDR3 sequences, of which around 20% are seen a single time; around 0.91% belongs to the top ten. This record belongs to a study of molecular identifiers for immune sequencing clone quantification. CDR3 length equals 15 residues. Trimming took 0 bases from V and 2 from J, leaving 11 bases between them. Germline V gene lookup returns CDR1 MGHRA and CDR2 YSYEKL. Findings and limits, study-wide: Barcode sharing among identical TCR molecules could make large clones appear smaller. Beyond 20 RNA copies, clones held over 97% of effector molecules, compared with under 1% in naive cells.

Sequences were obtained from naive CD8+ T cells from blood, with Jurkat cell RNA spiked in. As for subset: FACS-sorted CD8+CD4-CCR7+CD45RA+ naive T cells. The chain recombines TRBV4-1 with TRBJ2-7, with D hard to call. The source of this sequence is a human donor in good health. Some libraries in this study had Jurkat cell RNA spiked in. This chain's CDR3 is CASSQEPDGTYEQYF. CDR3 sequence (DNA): TGCGCCAGCAGCCAAGAGCCCGACGGAACCTACGAGCAGTACTTC.